A selection of T cell receptor beta chains follows, all from one sample in a study of T-cell reconstitution after alpha-beta-depleted transplantation in children. TCRdb re-called the PCR reads with MiXCR, one entry per CDR3 protein. The table records approximately 100,000 distinct CDR3 sequences, 12% of them present only once. The source was PBMCs from the stem cell graft donor, collected from the stem cell graft. Receptors originate from a human donor who donated a stem cell graft to a child with inherited bone marrow failure. The CDR3 runs from the conserved cysteine through the conserved F or W. A D gene is named only where the DNA matches it firmly. Expanded clones are given a class, and other clones once, few, many or no size at all.

J: TRBJ1-1; D: NA; size: many; V: TRBV19; length: 13; CDR3: CASTGRTNTEAFF; DNA: TGTGCCAGTACCGGGAGGACGAACACTGAAGCTTTCTTT
J: TRBJ1-4; D: NA; size: many; V: TRBV20-1; length: 14; CDR3: CSARVAPTNEKLFF; DNA: TGCAGTGCTAGAGTGGCGCCAACTAATGAAAAACTGTTTTTT
J: TRBJ1-2; D: NA; size: many; V: TRBV7-2; length: 13; CDR3: CASSYLGDTGYTF; DNA: TGTGCCAGCAGCTACCTGGGGGACACGGGCTACACCTTC
J: TRBJ1-6; D: NA; size: few; V: TRBV12-3/TRBV12-4; length: 18; CDR3: CAFSFAGGFSSYNSPLHF; DNA: TGTGCCTTCAGTTTCGCGGGGGGATTTAGCTCCTATAATTCACCCCTCCACTTT
J: TRBJ1-1; D: TRBD1; size: many; V: TRBV5-8; length: 16; CDR3: CASSAGTGGWGTEAFF; DNA: TGTGCCAGCAGCGCCGGGACAGGGGGCTGGGGGACTGAAGCTTTCTTT
J: TRBJ2-3; D: NA; size: once; V: TRBV4-2; length: 16; CDR3: CDSSIGLGGTTDTQYF; DNA: TGTGACAGCAGCATAGGACTAGGGGGGACCACAGATACGCAGTATTTT
J: TRBJ2-7; D: NA; size: many; V: TRBV30; length: 13; CDR3: CAWSFIGPFEQYF; DNA: TGTGCCTGGAGTTTTATAGGTCCATTCGAGCAGTACTTC
J: TRBJ2-5; D: NA; size: many; V: TRBV4-2; length: 19; CDR3: CASSQGGGLAGGTGETQYF; DNA: TGTGCCAGCAGCCAAGGAGGTGGACTAGCAGGGGGAACGGGAGAGACCCAGTACTTC
J: TRBJ2-6; D: NA; size: NA; V: TRBV7-2; length: 16; CDR3: CASSLWADSGANVLTF; DNA: TGTGCCAGCAGCTTATGGGCTGACTCTGGGGCCAACGTCCTGACTTTC
J: TRBJ2-6; D: NA; size: many; V: TRBV6-1; length: 15; CDR3: CASLGGSSGANVLTF; DNA: TGTGCCAGCCTAGGGGGGAGCTCTGGGGCCAACGTCCTGACTTTC
J: TRBJ2-7; D: NA; size: many; V: TRBV18; length: 13; CDR3: CASSPGSAYEQYF; DNA: TGTGCCAGCTCACCAGGGTCAGCCTACGAGCAGTACTTC
J: TRBJ2-1; D: TRBD2; size: NA; V: TRBV5-1; length: 16; CDR3: CASSYRTGTSFNEQFF; DNA: TGCGCCAGCAGCTACAGAACCGGGACTAGTTTTAATGAGCAGTTCTTC
J: TRBJ2-2; D: TRBD1; size: many; V: TRBV5-1; length: 17; CDR3: CASSLVSGQGDTGELFF; DNA: TGCGCCAGCAGCTTGGTTTCCGGACAGGGAGACACCGGGGAGCTGTTTTTT